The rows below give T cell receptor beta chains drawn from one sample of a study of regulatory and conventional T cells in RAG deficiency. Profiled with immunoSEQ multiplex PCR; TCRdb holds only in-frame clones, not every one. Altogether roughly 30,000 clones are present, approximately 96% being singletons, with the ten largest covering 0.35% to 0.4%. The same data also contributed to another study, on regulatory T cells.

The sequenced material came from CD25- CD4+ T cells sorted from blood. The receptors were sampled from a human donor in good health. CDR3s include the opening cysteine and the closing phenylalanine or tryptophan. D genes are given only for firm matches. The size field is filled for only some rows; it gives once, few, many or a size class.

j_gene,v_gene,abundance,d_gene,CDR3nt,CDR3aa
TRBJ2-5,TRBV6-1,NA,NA,TGTGCCAGCAGTGAAATCATCAGGAGGGTAGGAACTGGGACCCAGTACTTC,CASSEIIRRVGTGTQYF
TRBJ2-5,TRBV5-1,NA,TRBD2,TGCGCCAGCCAACGGGTAGCGGGGGGGCCCCAAGAGACCCAGTACTTC,CASQRVAGGPQETQYF
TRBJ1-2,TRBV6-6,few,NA,TGTGCCAGCAGTGGGGGGGTGATAGGCTACACCTTC,CASSGGVIGYTF
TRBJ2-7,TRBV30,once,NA,TGTGCCTGGAGCGGGCAGGGTGGCTACGAGCAGTACTTC,CAWSGQGGYEQYF
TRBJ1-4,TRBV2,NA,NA,TGTGCCAGCAGTGTGGCAGGTTACGCTAATGAAAAACTGTTTTTT,CASSVAGYANEKLFF
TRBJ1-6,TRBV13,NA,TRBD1,TGTGCCAGCAGCACCGACAGGGAGAATTCACCCCTCCACTTT,CASSTDRENSPLHF
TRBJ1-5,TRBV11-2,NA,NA,TGTGCCAGCAGCTTCGCGGGGGGCAATCAGCCCCAGCATTTT,CASSFAGGNQPQHF
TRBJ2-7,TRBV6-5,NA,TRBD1,TGTGCCAGCAGATACGACAGGGGCTCCTACGAGCAGTACTTC,CASRYDRGSYEQYF
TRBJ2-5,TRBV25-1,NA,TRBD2,TGTGCCAGCAGTCCCCAGGGGACTAGCGGGAAAGAGACCCAGTACTTC,CASSPQGTSGKETQYF
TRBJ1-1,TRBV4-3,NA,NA,TGCGCCAGCAGCCAAACCAAGTGGCAGGGTACCACTGAAGCTTTCTTT,CASSQTKWQGTTEAFF
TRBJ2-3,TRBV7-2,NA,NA,TGTGCCAGCCGGGGGGCTAGCGGCGATACGCAGTATTTT,CASRGASGDTQYF
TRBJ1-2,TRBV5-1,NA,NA,TGCGCCAGCAGCTTGGGAAGAGGGACAACGGAAGAGAGCTACACCTTC,CASSLGRGTTEESYTF
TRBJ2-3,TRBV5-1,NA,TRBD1,TGCGCCAGCAGCACCGAGGTGGGGACAGCAACAGATACGCAGTATTTT,CASSTEVGTATDTQYF
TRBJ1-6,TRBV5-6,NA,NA,TGTGCCAGCAGCTTGGGGGCTCTAGTGGCTTCTCTCAACAGGACACCCCTCCACTTT,CASSLGALVASLNRTPLHF
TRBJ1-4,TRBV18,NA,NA,TGTGCCAGCTCAAAAATTGGAGGGTATGATGAAAAACTGTTTTTT,CASSKIGGYDEKLFF
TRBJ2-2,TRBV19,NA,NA,TGTGCCAGCCGATCCGGGGGTGGTAACACCGGGGAGCTGTTTTTT,CASRSGGGNTGELFF
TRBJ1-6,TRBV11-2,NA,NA,TGTGCCAGCAGCTTAGCTGTGACGGGGGAGAGACCCCTCCACTTT,CASSLAVTGERPLHF
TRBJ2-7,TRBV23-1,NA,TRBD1,TGCGCCAGCAGTCAGCCCGGGACAGGTCGCTGGGAGCAGTACTTC,CASSQPGTGRWEQYF
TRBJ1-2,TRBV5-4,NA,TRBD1,TGTGCCAGCAGCCCACCAAGGACAGGAGGCGGCTACACCTTC,CASSPPRTGGGYTF
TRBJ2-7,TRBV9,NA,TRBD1,TGTGCCAGCAGCGTAGGGGACAGAGACTACGAGCAGTACTTC,CASSVGDRDYEQYF
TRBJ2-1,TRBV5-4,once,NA,TGTGCCAGCAAACCGGCCGGGGGGCTTAACAATGAGCAGTTCTTC,CASKPAGGLNNEQFF
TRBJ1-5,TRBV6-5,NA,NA,TGTGCCAGCAGTCTTACAGGGCCGGGGAATCAGCCCCAGCATTTT,CASSLTGPGNQPQHF
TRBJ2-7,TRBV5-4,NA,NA,TGTGCCAGCAGCTCCGGGACTGCGTACGAGCAGTACTTC,CASSSGTAYEQYF
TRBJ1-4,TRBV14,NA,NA,TGTGCCAGCAGCCAAGTACGGCCAGGAGGCGAAAAACTGTTTTTT,CASSQVRPGGEKLFF